This TCR beta chain was retrieved from a study of T cell responses to AZD1222 COVID-19 vaccine. Assay: immunoSEQ multiplex PCR; the TCRdb copy retains only in-frame clones and omits some. The data contain roughly 140,000 clones, roughly 90% of them singletons. Germline CDR1 SGHAT, CDR2 FQNNGV. The length of the CDR3 is 16 residues. J gave up 10 bases and V 4 bases, and 15 bases lay outside the gene matches. The sequencing used peripheral blood, collected on day 0 of AZD1222 vaccination. The genes are TRBV11-2 and TRBJ1-1, with 10 bases that match TRBD1. The TCR comes from an adult in good health. The CDR3 region has the DNA TGTGCCAGCAGCTCCCTTCGGGACAGGGGAAGAGGTGGAGCTTTCTTT. Residues: CASSSLRDRGRGGAFF. The complete variable domain, with remaining parts taken from reference TRBV11-2 and TRBJ1-1, reads EAGVAQSPRYKIIEKRQSVAFWCNPISGHATLYWYQQILGQGPKLLIQFQNNGVVDDSQLPKDRFSAERLKGVDSTLKIQPAKLEDSAVYLCASSSLRDRGRGGAFFGQGTRLTVV.